One sample yielded the 10 T cell receptor beta chains listed below, sequenced in a study of beta chain features in type 1 diabetes. Points from the study as a whole: Among all four CD4+ subsets, Type 1 diabetes patients had TCRB CDR3s that were moderately but significantly shorter.

Of the isolated RNA, all was reverse transcribed, and so the sequenced material was expressed TCRB transcripts. Clones were sequenced by immunoSEQ multiplex PCR, and TCRdb holds only the in-frame ones, with some missing. In the table there are about 370,000 clones, 9.6% of which are singletons. These receptors' targets are unknown. The sequenced sample consisted of central memory CD4+ T cells from blood. The receptors were sampled from a man aged 30 to 39 with type 1 diabetes.

The table lists this clone with a few counts. This rearrangement joins TRBV20-1 to TRBJ2-5; D not certain. V dropped 7 bases and J dropped 6 bases, with 12 bases sitting between them. CDR1 and CDR2 from the germline V gene are DFQATT and SNEGSKA (reference sequence). This CDR3 has 11 amino acids. CDR3 DNA sequence: TGCAGTGGCCAGGCGCAACAGACCCAGTACTTC. It yields the protein CSGQAQQTQYF.

This chain connects TRBV7-9 to TRBJ1-2; D possibly corresponds to TRBD1 (5 bases). CDR1 SEHNR and CDR2 FQNEAQ come from the germline V gene (reference sequence). The length of the CDR3 is 15 residues. The V gene lost 4 bases and the J gene lost 0 bases, with 12 bases spanning the gap. The CDR3 region has the DNA TGTGCCAGCAGCTCGATACCCAGGGCTAACTATGGCTACACCTTC. It codes for CASSSIPRANYGYTF.

The chain recombines TRBV5-1 with TRBJ2-5; 8 bases are a match to TRBD1. The CDR3 totals 16 residues. Unmatched junction bases numbered 9, after V lost 0 bases and J lost 5 bases. CDR1 SGHRS and CDR2 YFSETQ come from the germline V gene. The CDR3 nucleotides are TGCGCCAGCAGCTTGGAATCGCAGGGGGCGGGCGAGACCCAGTACTTC. Translating gives CASSLESQGAGETQYF.

This clone was counted between two and nine times. The chain has TRBV7-2 and TRBJ2-5, with TRBD2 matching 9 bases. The J call may be faulty, since TRBJ2-7 better matches the DNA end. Per the germline V gene, CDR1 is SGHTA and CDR2 is FQGNSA. This CDR3 spans 14 amino acids. CDR3 bases: TGTGCCAGCAGCTTCCAGCGGGAGGTCCACGAGCAGTACTTC. It is translated as CASSFQREVHEQYF.

The sample holds a few counts of this clone. For the CDR3, the DNA is TGTGCCAGCAGCAACGAACAGGGGGCCAGCACTGAAGCTTTCTTT. Its protein is CASSNEQGASTEAFF. V is TRBV7-2 and J is TRBJ1-1; 9 nucleotides align to TRBD1. Losses at the gene ends were 5 bases for V and 4 bases for J; bases not matched to a gene: 8. Germline CDR1 reads SGHTA; CDR2 reads FQGNSA. The CDR3 contains 15 residues.

The rearrangement joins TRBV7-2 to TRBJ2-3; 7 bases are shared with TRBD1. V lost 8 bases and J lost 4; bases outside the gene matches: 12. The germline V gene encodes CDR1 SGHTA and CDR2 FQGNSA. The CDR3 length is 15 residues. For the CDR3, the DNA is TGTGCCAGCGCCCTTAGGGGGCCTGGAGCAGATACGCAGTATTTT. Its translation is CASALRGPGADTQYF.

This clone has a handful of counts. A much larger clone is a single base away; this may be a read error. The sample holds other DNA sequences that translate to the same CDR3. J is TRBJ2-7 and V is TRBV5-1, with 9 bases identical to TRBD1. The CDR3 covers 14 residues. In germline, CDR1 is SGHRS, CDR2 YFSETQ. As DNA, the CDR3 is TGTGCCAGCAGCTTGGACAGGGGCTCCTACGAGCAGTACTTC. Its protein is CASSLDRGSYEQYF.

This clone came up many times. The V call is TRBV28, the J call TRBJ1-2; possibly TRBD1 for D (6 bases). Between the trimmed V and J ends, which lost 6 bases and 4 bases, there was a span of 21 bases. This CDR3 is 16 amino acids long. Germline V gene lookup returns CDR1 MDHEN and CDR2 SYDVKM. The CDR3, as DNA: TGTGCCAGCAGCCCCACCGGGGGCGCCTCGGGCTATGGCTACACCTTC. This translates into CASSPTGGASGYGYTF.

This clone appeared many times. This chain connects TRBV11-3 to TRBJ2-3; D may be TRBD2 (6 bases). V was clipped by 0 bases and J by 4 bases, with 20 bases between them. From germline, CDR1 is SGHNT and CDR2 YENEEA. The CDR3 loop spans 18 amino acids. CDR3 protein: CASSLEQGGSVSPDTQYF. CDR3 nucleotides: TGTGCCAGCAGCTTAGAGCAGGGAGGCAGCGTGAGCCCAGATACGCAGTATTTT.

This clone was counted between two and nine times. The genes are TRBV6-6 and TRBJ1-4; 7 nucleotides match TRBD1. This CDR3 is built from 15 residues. Losses at the gene ends were 5 bases for V and 0 bases for J; bases not matched to a gene: 3. Germline V gives CDR1 MNHNY, CDR2 SVGAGI (reference sequence). The CDR3 loop reads CASSHGQATNEKLFF. The CDR3 DNA reads TGTGCCAGCAGTCACGGACAGGCAACTAATGAAAAACTGTTTTTT.